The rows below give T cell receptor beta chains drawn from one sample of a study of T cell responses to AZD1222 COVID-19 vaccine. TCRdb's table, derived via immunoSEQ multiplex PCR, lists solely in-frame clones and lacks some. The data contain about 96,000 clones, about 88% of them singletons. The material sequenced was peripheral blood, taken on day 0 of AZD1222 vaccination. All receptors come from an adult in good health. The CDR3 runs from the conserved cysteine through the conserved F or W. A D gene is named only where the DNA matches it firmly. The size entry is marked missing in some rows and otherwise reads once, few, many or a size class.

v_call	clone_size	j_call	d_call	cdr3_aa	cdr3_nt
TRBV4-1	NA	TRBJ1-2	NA	CASSQEVGQGVGYTF	TGCGCCAGCAGCCAAGAGGTCGGGCAGGGTGTCGGCTACACCTTC
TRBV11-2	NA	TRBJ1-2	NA	CASSLDRNYGYTF	TGTGCCAGCAGTTTAGACAGAAACTATGGCTACACCTTC
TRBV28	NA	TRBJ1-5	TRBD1	CASSSDRGYDQPQHF	TGTGCCAGCAGTTCAGACAGGGGATACGATCAGCCCCAGCATTTT
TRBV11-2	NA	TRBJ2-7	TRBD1	CASSTRTGGSYEQYF	TGTGCCAGCAGCACCCGGACAGGGGGTTCCTACGAGCAGTACTTC
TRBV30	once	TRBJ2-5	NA	CAWSGYQETQYF	TGTGCCTGGAGTGGATATCAAGAGACCCAGTACTTC
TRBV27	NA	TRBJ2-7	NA	CASSLSGTGYEQYF	TGTGCCAGCAGTTTATCCGGGACCGGCTACGAGCAGTACTTC
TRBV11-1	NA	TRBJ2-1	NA	CASSPEIGGLDEQFF	TGTGCCAGCAGCCCCGAGATTGGGGGGTTGGATGAGCAGTTCTTC
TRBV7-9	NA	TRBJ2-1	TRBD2	CASSLASGGVSYNEQFF	TGTGCCAGCAGCTTAGCTAGCGGGGGGGTTTCCTACAATGAGCAGTTCTTC
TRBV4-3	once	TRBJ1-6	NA	CASSQGEQGRSPLHF	TGCGCCAGCAGCCAAGGGGAACAGGGAAGATCACCCCTCCACTTT
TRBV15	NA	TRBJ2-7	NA	CATSRDPGQLIWTCEQYF	TGTGCCACCAGCAGAGATCCGGGTCAGCTCATTTGGACCTGCGAGCAGTACTTC
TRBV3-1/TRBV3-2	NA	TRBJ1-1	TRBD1	CASSHLRGLSTEAFF	TGTGCCAGCAGCCATTTAAGGGGGCTCAGCACTGAAGCTTTCTTT
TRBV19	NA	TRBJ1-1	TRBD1	CASSRRQGDFSEAFF	TGTGCCAGTAGCCGCAGACAGGGAGACTTCTCTGAAGCTTTCTTT
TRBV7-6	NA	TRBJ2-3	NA	CASSQNTGLTDTQYF	TGTGCCAGCAGCCAAAACACAGGGCTGACAGATACGCAGTATTTT
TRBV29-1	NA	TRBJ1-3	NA	CSVWDNSGNTIYF	TGCAGCGTTTGGGACAACTCTGGAAACACCATATATTTT
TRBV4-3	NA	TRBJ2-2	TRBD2	CASSQATSEGYTGELFF	TGCGCCAGCAGCCAAGCCACTAGCGAGGGGTACACCGGGGAGCTGTTTTTT